The 13 T cell receptor beta chains presented below share a single source sample, sequenced in a study of blood T cell repertoires in COVID-19. Produced via immunoSEQ multiplex PCR; TCRdb's table is partial and in-frame only. Of 200,000 to 250,000 clones listed, approximately 86% are singletons. What was sequenced was peripheral blood. These receptors were taken from a woman between 50 and 59 years old with COVID-19, enrolled during active disease.

The genes are TRBV19 and TRBJ2-2; a weak D match, TRBD1 (6 bases). Trimming removed 3 bases at V and 3 bases at J, with 11 bases between. This CDR3 has 15 residues. Germline V gene lookup returns CDR1 LNHDA and CDR2 SQIVND (reference sequence). CDR3 residues: CASSIARGYTGELFF. In DNA, the CDR3 is TGTGCCAGTAGTATTGCCAGGGGCTACACCGGGGAGCTGTTTTTT.

The rearrangement uses TRBV6-5 and TRBJ2-2; D is possibly TRBD1 (5 bases). Germline lookup yields CDR1 MNHEY and CDR2 SVGAGI. V dropped 5 bases and J dropped 6 bases, with 16 bases sitting between them. CDR3 length equals 15 residues. CDR3 DNA sequence: TGTGCCAGCAGTCCTCAGGCAAGGGGCGCCGGGGAGCTGTTTTTT. Translation gives CASSPQARGAGELFF.

V usage is TRBV11-2 and J usage is TRBJ2-7; possible D gene TRBD1, 5 bases. CDR3 length: 17 residues. Per the germline V gene, CDR1 is SGHAT and CDR2 is FQNNGV. V was clipped by 3 bases and J by 0 bases, with 18 bases between them. Here the CDR3 DNA reads TGTGCCAGCAGCTTGATAATAGGGGCCGTGAGCTCCTACGAGCAGTACTTC. The encoded protein is CASSLIIGAVSSYEQYF.

This clone is a singleton in its sample. The chain employs TRBV19 and TRBJ1-5; D call uncertain. This CDR3 has 12 amino acids. The V gene's germline CDR1 is LNHDA and CDR2 SQIVND (reference sequence). The germline V and J ends were trimmed by 1 base and 10 bases, with 8 bases remaining between them. The CDR3 loop is CASSIGDNPQHF. The CDR3 DNA reads as TGTGCCAGTAGTATAGGAGACAACCCCCAGCATTTT. Based on the CDR3 plus reference TRBV19 and TRBJ1-5, the full variable domain is DGGITQSPKYLFRKEGQNVTLSCEQNLNHDAMYWYRQDPGQGLRLIYYSQIVNDFQKGDIAEGYSVSREKKESFPLTVTSAQKNPTAFYLCASSIGDNPQHFGDGTRLSIL.

Details on this clone: Likely a read error: the CDR3 ends without its conserved phenylalanine or tryptophan. The DNA is left out, because the CDR3 cannot be placed on it with certainty; the CDR3 is given as TCRdb lists it. This chain uses TRBV29-1 with TRBJ2-7; TRBD1 is the table's D call, not checked against the DNA. Germline values: CDR1 SQVTM, CDR2 ANQGSEA. Including both end residues, the CDR3 is 12 amino acids long. CDR3 in amino acids: CSVEESWGQVSI.

This chain uses TRBV30 with TRBJ2-2, with 13 bases identical to TRBD2. Germline assignment: CDR1 GTSNPN and CDR2 SVGIG (reference sequence). Trimming took 7 bases from V and 11 from J; bases not matched to a gene: 4. CDR3 length: 12 residues. CDR3: CASRLAGGELFF. The CDR3, as DNA: TGTGCCTCCCGACTAGCGGGGGGTGAGCTGTTTTTT.

The chain recombines TRBV19 with TRBJ1-5, with D possibly TRBD1 on 5 matching bases. V was shortened by 3 bases and J by 7 bases, with 13 bases between the two germline ends. Germline CDR1 LNHDA, CDR2 SQIVND (reference sequence). The CDR3 covers 14 residues. This CDR3 is CASSMTASGQPQHF. As DNA, the CDR3 is TGTGCCAGTAGTATGACAGCGTCCGGGCAGCCCCAGCATTTT.

The V and J genes are TRBV19 and TRBJ1-2, with 9 positions matching TRBD1. The V gene's germline CDR1 is LNHDA and CDR2 SQIVND (reference sequence). V lost 6 bases to trimming and J lost 8 bases; unmatched junction nucleotides: 13. CDR3 length: 15 residues. For the CDR3, the DNA is TGTGCCAGTAGATCCCCTACAGGGGGCGCATGGGGCTACACCTTC. It codes for CASRSPTGGAWGYTF.

CDR3 residues: CASSLTANTEAFF. CDR3 sequence (DNA): TGTGCCAGCAGCTTGACAGCTAACACTGAAGCTTTCTTT. The rearrangement links TRBV6-5 to TRBJ1-1, with D possibly being TRBD1 (5 bases). This CDR3 is 13 amino acids long. V was cut by 6 bases and J by 2 bases, with 10 bases left in between. Germline CDR1 is MNHEY and CDR2 is SVGAGI.

CDR3 in DNA: TGTGCCACCAGTGATTTCGGGGTAGCGGACGATGAGCAGTTCTTC. Amino acid sequence: CATSDFGVADDEQFF. The rearrangement uses TRBV24-1 and TRBJ2-1; perhaps TRBD2 as D (6 bases). CDR3 length: 15 residues. Germline CDR1 reads KGHDR; CDR2 reads SFDVKD. V was shortened by 1 base and J by 8 bases, with 14 bases between the two germline ends.

This rearrangement joins TRBV11-2 to TRBJ2-2; 10 bases map to TRBD1. This CDR3 is 17 amino acids long. Per the germline V gene, CDR1 is SGHAT and CDR2 is FQNNGV. V lost 6 bases and J lost 2; bases outside the gene matches: 9. The CDR3 region has the DNA TGTGCCAGCAGGTCATACCGGGACAGGGGCAACACCGGGGAGCTGTTTTTT. This codes for CASRSYRDRGNTGELFF.

This chain uses TRBV12-2 with TRBJ2-1; the table's D call, TRBD1, has no DNA check behind it. TRBV12-2 is flagged as a pseudogene. CDR3 size: 17 residues. CDR3 residues: CASRSCTTGRLYNEQFF. The CDR3 DNA follows: TGTGCAAGTCGCTCCTGTACGACAGGGAGACTTTACAATGAGCAGTTCTTC.

This chain joins TRBV30 and TRBJ1-2; TRBD1 matches 10 bases. With V trimmed by 0 bases and J by 3 bases, 4 bases remained unmatched. Germline assignment: CDR1 GTSNPN and CDR2 SVGIG (reference sequence). The CDR3 is 15 residues long. The CDR3 loop is CAWSVPGQGYYGYTF. For the CDR3, the DNA is TGTGCCTGGAGTGTACCGGGACAGGGGTACTATGGCTACACCTTC.